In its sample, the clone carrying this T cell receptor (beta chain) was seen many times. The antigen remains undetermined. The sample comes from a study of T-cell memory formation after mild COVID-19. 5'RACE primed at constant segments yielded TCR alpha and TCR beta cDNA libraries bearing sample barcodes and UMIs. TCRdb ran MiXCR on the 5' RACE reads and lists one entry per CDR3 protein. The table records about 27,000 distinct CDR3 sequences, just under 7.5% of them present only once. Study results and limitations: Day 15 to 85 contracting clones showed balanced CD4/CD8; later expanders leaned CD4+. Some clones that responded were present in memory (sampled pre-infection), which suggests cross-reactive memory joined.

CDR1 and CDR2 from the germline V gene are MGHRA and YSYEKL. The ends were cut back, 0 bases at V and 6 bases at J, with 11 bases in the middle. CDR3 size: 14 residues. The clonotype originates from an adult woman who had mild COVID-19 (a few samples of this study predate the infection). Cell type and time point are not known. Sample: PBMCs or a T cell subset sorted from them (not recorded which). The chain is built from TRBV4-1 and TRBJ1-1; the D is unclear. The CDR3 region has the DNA TGCGCCAGCAGCCAAGATATAGCTACTGCTGAAGCTTTCTTT. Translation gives CASSQDIATAEAFF.